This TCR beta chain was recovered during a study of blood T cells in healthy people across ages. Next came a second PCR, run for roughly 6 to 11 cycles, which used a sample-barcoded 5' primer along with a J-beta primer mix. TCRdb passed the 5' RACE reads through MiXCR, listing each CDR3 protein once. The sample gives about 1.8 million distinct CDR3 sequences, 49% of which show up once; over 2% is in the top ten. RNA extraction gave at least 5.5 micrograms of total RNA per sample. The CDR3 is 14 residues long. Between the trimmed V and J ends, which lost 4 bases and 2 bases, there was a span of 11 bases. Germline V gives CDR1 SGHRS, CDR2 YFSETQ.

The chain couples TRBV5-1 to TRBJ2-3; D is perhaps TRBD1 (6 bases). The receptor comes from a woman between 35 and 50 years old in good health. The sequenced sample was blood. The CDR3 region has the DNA TGCGCCAGCAGCCATCAGGGGTCCACAGATACGCAGTATTTT. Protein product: CASSHQGSTDTQYF.